These 12 T cell receptor beta chains originate from one sample sequenced in a study of preoperative IRX-2 immunotherapy in early breast cancer. Here immunoSEQ multiplex PCR was the method, and the copy in TCRdb shows in-frame clones only, minus some. The repertoire holds some 22,000 clones, roughly 95% seen once, with around 15% in the top ten. The treatment is: preoperative locoregional IRX-2 cytokine immunotherapy. The sequencing here drew on tumor tissue, taken after IRX-2 immunotherapy. The receptors were gathered from a human donor with breast cancer.

The rearrangement links TRBV7-9 to TRBJ2-3; D unclear. The CDR3 length is 12 residues. CDR1 and CDR2 (germline): SEHNR, FQNEAQ (reference sequence). V was cut by 5 bases and J by 4 bases, with 7 bases left in between. The CDR3 is CASSPQSDTQYF. The CDR3 coding sequence is TGTGCCAGCAGCCCTCAATCAGATACGCAGTATTTT. Together with reference TRBV7-9 and TRBJ2-3, the CDR3 gives the full variable domain: DTGVSQNPRHKITKRGQNVTFRCDPISEHNRLYWYRQTLGQGPEFLTYFQNEAQLEKSRLLSDRFSAERPKGSFSTLEIQRTEQGDSAMYLCASSPQSDTQYFGPGTRLTVL.

The V call is TRBV18, the J call TRBJ2-1; D possibly corresponds to TRBD2 (5 bases). Per the germline V gene, CDR1 is KGHSH and CDR2 is LQKENI. V lost 1 base and J lost 7, with 20 bases in between. CDR3 length: 17 amino acids. CDR3 nucleotides: TGTGCCAGCTCACCACTCCACGCCCAAGCTACGGGAAATGAGCAGTTCTTC. Amino acid sequence: CASSPLHAQATGNEQFF.

CDR3 region: CASSLDRGQGDQPQHF. The CDR3 DNA sequence: TGTGCCAGCAGCTTGGATCGGGGACAGGGCGATCAGCCCCAGCATTTT. V is TRBV5-5 and J is TRBJ1-5; 9 bases agree with TRBD1. Germline assignment: CDR1 SGHKS and CDR2 YYEKEE (reference sequence). V trimming: 0 bases; J trimming: 5 bases; junction bases outside the gene matches: 6. This CDR3 has 16 residues.

This clone showed up just once. J is TRBJ1-4 and V is TRBV11-2; D ambiguous. Germline V gene sequence: CDR1 SGHAT, CDR2 FQNNGV. Trimming took 9 bases from V and 0 from J, leaving 8 bases between them. The CDR3 is 13 residues long. CDR3 sequence (DNA): TGTGCCAGTTCAGCCTCAACTAATGAAAAACTGTTTTTT. As protein: CASSASTNEKLFF.

This sequence joins TRBV6-1 and TRBJ1-1; 8 nucleotides match TRBD1. Trimming at V came to 8 bases and at J to 1 base, leaving 3 bases not matched to a gene. This CDR3 spans 13 amino acids. Germline lookup yields CDR1 MNHNS and CDR2 SASEGT. The CDR3 DNA sequence: TGTGCCAGCGGACAGGGTGAGAACACTGAAGCTTTCTTT. Protein: CASGQGENTEAFF.

For this clone: The junction departs from germline at one end; a sequencing error may be responsible. V gene TRBV7-7 combines with J gene TRBJ2-5; D may be TRBD1 or TRBD2 (5 bases each). Germline CDR1 and CDR2: SSHAT and FNYEAQ (reference sequence). The CDR3 spans 14 residues. The CDR3 loop reads CASSLEGSFGTQYF. The CDR3 DNA reads as TGTGCTAGCAGCTTAGAGGGGTCGTTCGGGACCCAGTACTTC.

This chain links TRBV2 with TRBJ2-5, with 11 positions matching TRBD1. V lost 7 bases, J lost 6 bases, and 4 bases stayed unmatched. There are 13 residues in the CDR3. CDR1 is SNHLY, CDR2 FYNNEI, per germline. Written as DNA, the CDR3 is TGTGCCAGCAACGGACAGGGGGCGAAGACCCAGTACTTC. Translated, it gives CASNGQGAKTQYF.

V and J are TRBV6-5 and TRBJ2-3; D uncertain. This CDR3 comprises 13 residues. The germline V and J ends were trimmed by 6 bases and 6 bases, with 13 bases remaining between them. Per the germline V gene, CDR1 is MNHEY and CDR2 is SVGAGI. CDR3: CASSYRIWDTQYF. As DNA, the CDR3 is TGTGCCAGCAGCTATAGGATTTGGGATACGCAGTATTTT.

V is TRBV7-3 and J is TRBJ2-2; TRBD2 matches 9 bases. The germline V gene encodes CDR1 SGHTA and CDR2 FQGTGA. CDR3 length: 15 residues. The junction had 8 bases not matched to a gene; V was cut back by 8 bases and J by 4 bases. The DNA for the CDR3 is TGTGCCAGCCAGGGAGCGGGGGGCCGCACCGGGGAGCTGTTTTTT. It codes for CASQGAGGRTGELFF.

V usage is TRBV9 and J usage is TRBJ2-5; D remains ambiguous. Trimming removed 3 bases from V and 7 bases from J, with 10 bases in between. This CDR3 has 12 residues. The germline V gene encodes CDR1 SGDLS and CDR2 YYNGEE. CDR3 DNA sequence: TGTGCCAGCAGCGACGGGCCGGGGACCCAGTACTTC. Amino acids: CASSDGPGTQYF.

The rearrangement joins TRBV29-1 to TRBJ2-7, with a weak D call TRBD1 (6 bases). Trimming took off 7 bases at V and 3 bases at J, with 22 bases between the two ends. Germline CDR1 reads SQVTM; CDR2 reads ANQGSEA. The CDR3 consists of 15 residues. DNA of the CDR3: TGCAGCGCAGCCTCAACCCGAGGGGACATCTACGAGCAGTACTTC. Its protein product is CSAASTRGDIYEQYF.

The genes are TRBV6-6 and TRBJ1-1; D possibly corresponds to TRBD1 (6 bases). Germline V gene data show CDR1 as MNHNY and CDR2 as SVGAGI (reference sequence). The CDR3 is made up of 13 amino acids. V was cut by 7 bases and J by 9 bases, with 18 bases left in between. The CDR3 loop is CASTREGGRKAFF. The CDR3 DNA sequence: TGTGCCAGCACTAGGGAAGGGGGGAGAAAAGCTTTCTTT.